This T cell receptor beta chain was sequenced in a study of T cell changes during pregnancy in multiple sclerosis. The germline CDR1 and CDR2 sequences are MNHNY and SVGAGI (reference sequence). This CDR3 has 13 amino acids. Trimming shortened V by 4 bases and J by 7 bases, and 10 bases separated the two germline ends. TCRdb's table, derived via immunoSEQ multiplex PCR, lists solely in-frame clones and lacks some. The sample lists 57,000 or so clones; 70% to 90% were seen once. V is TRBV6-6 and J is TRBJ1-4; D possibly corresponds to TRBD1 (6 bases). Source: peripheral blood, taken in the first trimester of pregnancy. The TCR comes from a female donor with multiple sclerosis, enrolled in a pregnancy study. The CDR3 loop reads CASSLQGSEKLFF. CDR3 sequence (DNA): TGTGCCAGCAGTTTACAGGGATCTGAAAAACTGTTTTTT.